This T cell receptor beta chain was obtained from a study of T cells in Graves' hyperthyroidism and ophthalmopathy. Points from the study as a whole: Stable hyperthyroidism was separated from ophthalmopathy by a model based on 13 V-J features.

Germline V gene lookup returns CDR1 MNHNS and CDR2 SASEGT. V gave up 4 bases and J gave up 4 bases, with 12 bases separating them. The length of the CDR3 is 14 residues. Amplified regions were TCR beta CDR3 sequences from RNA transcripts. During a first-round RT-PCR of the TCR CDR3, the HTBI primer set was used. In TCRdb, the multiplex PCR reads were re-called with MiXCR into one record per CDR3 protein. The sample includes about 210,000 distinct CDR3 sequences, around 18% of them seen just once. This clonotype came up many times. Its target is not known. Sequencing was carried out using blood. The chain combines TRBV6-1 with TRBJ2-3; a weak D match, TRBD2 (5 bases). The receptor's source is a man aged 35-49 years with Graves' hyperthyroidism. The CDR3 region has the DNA TGTGCCAGCAGTGTCGCGGTCGGGGCAGATACGCAGTATTTT. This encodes CASSVAVGADTQYF.